This T cell receptor (beta chain) was observed in a study of control samples from healthy donors and cancer patients. TCRdb keeps only in-frame clones here, not all; method: immunoSEQ multiplex PCR. This table holds about 170,000 clones, approximately 91% found once. Sequenced material: blood. The sequence derives from a woman aged 40 to 50 in good health.

The DNA of the CDR3 is TGCGCCAGCAGCTTACAGGGTACGGATGGCTACACCTTC. It encodes CASSLQGTDGYTF. V gene TRBV5-1 combines with J gene TRBJ1-2; D is possibly TRBD1 (6 bases). The CDR3 is 13 amino acids. V shed 2 bases and J shed 6 bases, with 11 bases lying between them. Germline loops: CDR1 SGHRS, CDR2 YFSETQ.